This T cell receptor (beta chain) came from a study of cytomegalovirus exposure and HLA in healthy donors. Study-level points and caveats: CMV serostatus was the sole immune exposure information available. It was in a later analysis that TCR association rates were seen to vary by HLA locus, highest for DRB1 and lowest for HLA-C.

Comments on this clone: Antigen: not known.

Healthy donors of bone marrow made up the group. The primer mix had 60 Vbeta and 13 Jbeta primers. Profiled with immunoSEQ multiplex PCR; TCRdb holds only in-frame clones, not every one. The sample holds over 150,000 clones, 65% to 85% seen once. This clonotype was sampled from a woman in her 40s in good health and CMV-seropositive. Sequencing was performed on PBMCs.

The CDR3 sequence: CASSSGTGRGQPQHF. As DNA, the CDR3 is TGTGCCAGCAGCTCCGGGACAGGCCGGGGACAGCCCCAGCATTTT. This chain uses TRBV6-5 with TRBJ1-5; 8 nucleotides match TRBD1. From germline, CDR1 is MNHEY and CDR2 SVGAGI. This CDR3 is 15 amino acids long. Trimming at V came to 6 bases and at J to 7 bases, leaving 11 bases not matched to a gene.